The subject of this entry is one TCR beta chain. This sample was included in a study of blood T cell repertoires in COVID-19. Study at large: Specimens from acute and convalescent COVID-19 originated in the United States, Italy and Spain. The analysed material was cDNA or gDNA that came from T cells, B-cell-depleted T cells, or PBMCs.

The CDR3 totals 12 residues. Germline lookup yields CDR1 KGHSH and CDR2 LQKENI. Between the trimmed V and J ends, which lost 5 bases and 4 bases, there was a span of 8 bases. How the authors handled the data: Amplification with reference gene primers provided the estimates of nucleated cell counts. Some clones are missing from TCRdb's copy, which holds only in-frame ones; the method was immunoSEQ multiplex PCR. V and J calls and clone size come straight from that table; D and trimming were deduced from the DNA. Among under 140,000 clones listed, 70% to 80% were seen once. The chain employs TRBV18 and TRBJ1-2; D unclear. This TCR came from a woman aged 55-75 years with acute or convalescent COVID-19. Sequencing was performed on peripheral blood. CDR3 nucleotides: TGTGCCAGCTCATCCGACTTCTATGGCTACACCTTC. Its translation is CASSSDFYGYTF.